These T cell receptor beta chains were read from a single sample in a study of blood T cell repertoires in COVID-19. Produced via immunoSEQ multiplex PCR; TCRdb's table is partial and in-frame only. This table holds some 200,000 clones, 87% found once. The sequencing input was peripheral blood. The receptors shown here come from a woman in her 70s with COVID-19, enrolled during active disease. Each CDR3 is given with its conserved first and last residue. The D gene is left open where the match is weak. Clone size is stated in some rows and not others, as once, few, many or a class when expanded.

j_gene,abundance,d_gene,v_gene,CDR3aa,CDR3nt
TRBJ2-1,-,-,TRBV6-6,CATCAGSSYNEQFF,TGTGCCACCTGTGCAGGTAGCTCCTACAATGAGCAGTTCTTC
TRBJ2-7,-,TRBD2,TRBV4-2,CASSQAPSGSYEQYF,TGTGCCAGCAGCCAGGCTCCTAGCGGCTCCTACGAGCAGTACTTC
TRBJ1-6,-,TRBD1,TRBV4-3,CASSQVSWDRVNSPLHF,TGCGCCAGCAGCCAAGTTAGTTGGGACAGGGTCAATTCACCCCTCCACTTT
TRBJ2-3,-,TRBD2,TRBV7-3,CASSSRLAGTSTDTQYF,TGTGCCAGCAGCTCCCGACTAGCGGGGACAAGCACAGATACGCAGTATTTT
TRBJ2-2,-,-,TRBV30,CAWSGVSTGELFF,TGTGCCTGGAGTGGAGTTTCTACCGGGGAGCTGTTTTTT
TRBJ2-7,-,TRBD2,TRBV20-1,CSASAGGDYEQYF,TGCAGTGCTAGTGCGGGGGGGGACTACGAGCAGTACTTC
TRBJ1-1,few,TRBD1,TRBV28,CASSSRDRGPMNTEAFF,TGTGCCAGCAGTTCCCGGGACAGGGGGCCCATGAACACTGAAGCTTTCTTT
TRBJ2-7,-,-,TRBV12-3/TRBV12-4,CASSRDISYEQYF,TGTGCCAGCAGCCGGGACATCTCCTACGAGCAGTACTTC
TRBJ1-6,few,TRBD1,TRBV10-3,CAISGDRGNSPLHF,TGTGCCATCAGTGGGGACAGGGGCAATTCACCCCTCCACTTT
TRBJ2-1,-,TRBD1,TRBV7-9,CASSFRTGGRNEQFF,TGTGCCAGCAGCTTTAGGACAGGGGGGAGGAATGAGCAGTTCTTC
TRBJ1-2,-,-,TRBV5-4,CASSYPRQALYTF,TGTGCCAGCAGCTATCCTAGACAGGCCCTCTACACCTTC
TRBJ2-2,-,TRBD1,TRBV19,CASSKTDRVANTGELFF,TGTGCCAGTAGTAAAACCGACAGGGTAGCGAACACCGGGGAGCTGTTTTTT
TRBJ2-2,-,TRBD2,TRBV7-6,CASRSGLAGVAGELFF,TGTGCCAGCAGATCGGGACTAGCGGGAGTGGCCGGGGAGCTGTTTTTT
TRBJ2-7,-,-,TRBV19,CASSIQRNAYEQYF,TGTGCCAGTAGTATCCAGCGTAATGCGTACGAGCAGTACTTC
TRBJ1-1,-,-,TRBV29-1,CSASTGDPSGAFF,TGCAGCGCAAGTACGGGAGATCCCTCGGGAGCTTTCTTT
TRBJ1-1,-,-,TRBV5-5,CASSLWAGNTEAFF,TGTGCCAGCAGCCTTTGGGCAGGGAACACTGAAGCTTTCTTT
TRBJ2-1,-,TRBD2,TRBV7-2,CASSVGTSEPEQFF,TGTGCCAGCAGCGTCGGGACTAGCGAGCCTGAGCAGTTCTTC
TRBJ1-1,-,-,TRBV29-1,CSVGAGTGKAFF,TGCAGCGTTGGGGCAGGGACTGGTAAAGCTTTCTTT
TRBJ2-2,-,-,TRBV12-1,CASSSFAEFSIGELFF,TGTGCCAGCAGCTCGTTCGCGGAGTTCAGTATCGGGGAGCTGTTTTTT
TRBJ1-1,-,-,TRBV5-1,CASSYLDNTEAFF,TGCGCCAGCAGCTACCTAGACAACACTGAAGCTTTCTTT
TRBJ1-2,-,TRBD1,TRBV13,CASNPTRDRPLYGYTF,TGTGCCAGCAACCCCACGCGGGACAGGCCCCTCTATGGCTACACCTTC
TRBJ1-4,-,TRBD1,TRBV7-9,CASSLDGTGGRKLFF,TGTGCCAGCAGCTTAGACGGGACAGGGGGCCGAAAACTGTTTTTT
TRBJ2-5,-,TRBD1,TRBV3-1/TRBV3-2,CASSLIQGDQETQYF,TGTGCCAGCAGCCTAATACAGGGGGACCAAGAGACCCAGTACTTC